The present T cell receptor beta chain was sequenced within a study of early T cells in non-severe SARS-CoV-2 infection. This clonotype was counted many times. A single record per CDR3 protein comes from TCRdb applying MiXCR to the 5' RACE reads. The sample has over 50,000 distinct CDR3 sequences, approximately 8% seen once. The V segment lost 8 bases and the J segment 4 bases; nucleotides outside the gene matches: 0. This CDR3 comprises 12 residues. Germline values: CDR1 SEHNR, CDR2 FQNEAQ (reference sequence). What was sequenced was whole blood. The J gene is TRBJ1-5, the V gene TRBV7-9; 9 bases match TRBD1. The sequence derives from an adult who was a healthcare worker with PCR-confirmed SARS-CoV-2 infection or an uninfected control (not recorded which). CDR3: CASGQGNQPQHF. DNA for the CDR3: TGTGCCAGCGGACAGGGGAATCAGCCCCAGCATTTT.